The rows below give T cell receptor beta chains drawn from one sample of a study of blood T cell repertoires in COVID-19. Sequenced by immunoSEQ multiplex PCR; TCRdb stores in-frame clones only, minus some. This sample has approximately 180,000 clones, with approximately 78% found just once. Input material: PBMCs or T cells enriched from blood (not recorded which). The receptors were gathered from a woman in her fifties or sixties who had recovered from COVID-19. The CDR3 runs from the conserved cysteine through the conserved F or W. A D gene is named only where the DNA matches it firmly. Only part of the rows carry a size: once, few, many, or a class if the clone is expanded.

D,V,size,J,CDR3,DNA
.,TRBV5-4,.,TRBJ1-2,CASSLNTGSYYGYTF,TGTGCCAGCAGCTTGAATACAGGGTCTTACTATGGCTACACCTTC
.,TRBV24-1,few,TRBJ2-2,CATRSSGEGGELFF,TGTGCCACCAGAAGCTCAGGGGAAGGCGGGGAGCTGTTTTTT
TRBD1,TRBV28,.,TRBJ1-3,CASKGGFGSGNTIYF,TGTGCCAGCAAAGGGGGCTTTGGCTCTGGAAACACCATATATTTT
TRBD1,TRBV15,.,TRBJ1-5,CATSRETGGGNQPQHF,TGTGCCACCAGCAGAGAGACAGGGGGCGGCAATCAGCCCCAGCATTTT
TRBD1,TRBV10-3,.,TRBJ2-2,CAIREATGANTGELFF,TGTGCCATCAGAGAAGCGACAGGGGCGAACACCGGGGAGCTGTTTTTT
.,TRBV30,.,TRBJ2-7,CAWDGSGDEQYF,TGTGCCTGGGACGGGAGTGGAGACGAGCAGTACTTC
.,TRBV10-3,.,TRBJ1-5,CAISAGVGQPQHF,TGTGCCATCAGTGCGGGGGTCGGCCAGCCCCAGCATTTT
.,TRBV11-2,.,TRBJ2-1,CASSPPGALNEQFF,TGTGCCAGCAGCCCGCCAGGGGCTTTGAATGAGCAGTTCTTC
.,TRBV25-1,.,TRBJ2-1,CASSDSISSYNEQFF,TGTGCCAGCAGTGATTCCATTAGCTCCTACAATGAGCAGTTCTTC
TRBD1,TRBV6-4,.,TRBJ1-3,CARGQGPGNTIYF,TGTGCCAGGGGACAGGGCCCTGGAAACACCATATATTTT
TRBD2,TRBV18,.,TRBJ2-1,CASSQLLVTSGRAHEQFF,TGTGCCAGCTCACAACTTCTTGTGACTAGCGGGAGGGCCCATGAGCAGTTCTTC
.,TRBV5-4,.,TRBJ2-1,CASSPGGIQDDEQFF,TGTGCCAGCAGCCCGGGCGGGATCCAAGACGATGAGCAGTTCTTC
TRBD2,TRBV3-1/TRBV3-2,.,TRBJ2-1,CASSRLTSGRAYEQFF,TGTGCCAGCAGCCGATTGACTAGCGGGAGGGCCTATGAGCAGTTCTTC
.,TRBV7-8,.,TRBJ2-5,CASSLQLDPETQYF,TGTGCCAGCAGCTTACAACTAGATCCAGAGACCCAGTACTTC
.,TRBV9,.,TRBJ1-1,CASSVDQGWTTEAFF,TGTGCCAGCAGCGTAGATCAGGGATGGACCACTGAAGCTTTCTTT
.,TRBV5-1,.,TRBJ1-1,CASSFQQMNTEAFF,TGCGCCAGCAGCTTTCAACAGATGAACACTGAAGCTTTCTTT